Following are 24 T cell receptor beta chains from one sample sequenced in a study of regulatory T cells in long-lasting Graves disease. Time point given: newly diagnosed GD, antithyroid drugs for less than 3 months. Extracted PBMC RNA gave rise to the TCR library. Arm-PCR of CDR3 regions and iRepertoire HTBI primers were used to build TCR beta libraries. TCRdb recomputed calls from the multiplex PCR reads with MiXCR, one row per CDR3 protein. The sample includes 540,000 or so distinct CDR3 sequences, roughly 13% of them seen just once. These data also featured in a second study, about T cells in Graves' hyperthyroidism and ophthalmopathy.

The material sequenced was peripheral blood mononuclear cells (PBMCs), taken at new diagnosis, from a patient treated with antithyroid drugs. The receptors originated from a man aged 30-40 years with Graves disease.

This clonotype was counted many times. The CDR3 loop is CASSPFLAGGYEQYF. The CDR3 bases are TGTGCCAGCAGTCCTTTCCTAGCGGGAGGGTACGAGCAGTACTTC. The genes are TRBV27 and TRBJ2-7; 12 bases are a match to TRBD2. This CDR3 region has 15 residues. V was clipped by 5 bases and J by 4 bases; unmatched bases: 6. The germline CDR1 and CDR2 sequences are MNHEY and SMNVEV (reference sequence).

This clonotype appeared many times. CDR3 coding DNA: TGTGCCAGTAGTGGGAACAGGGATGAGCAGTTCTTC. Protein: CASSGNRDEQFF. The chain couples TRBV19 to TRBJ2-1; D might be TRBD1 (6 bases). Germline CDR1 LNHDA, CDR2 SQIVND (reference sequence). This CDR3 contains 12 residues. With 5 bases removed from V and 8 bases from J, the gap between germline ends came to 10 bases.

The V and J genes are TRBV5-1 and TRBJ2-5; D possibly corresponds to TRBD1 (6 bases). This CDR3 has 16 residues. Germline V gene data show CDR1 as SGHRS and CDR2 as YFSETQ. V shed 2 bases and J shed 0 bases, with 14 bases lying between them. CDR3: CASSLGTLMYQETQYF. CDR3 in DNA: TGCGCCAGCAGCTTAGGGACACTTATGTACCAAGAGACCCAGTACTTC.

This clonotype was counted a few times. V and J are TRBV27 and TRBJ1-3, with 9 bases matching TRBD1. This CDR3 has 15 amino acids. The V gene end was trimmed by 6 bases and the J gene end by 2 bases; junction bases not matched to a gene: 5. Germline V gene sequence: CDR1 MNHEY, CDR2 SMNVEV (reference sequence). As DNA, the CDR3 is TGTGCCAGCAGACCAGGGACAGGGCCTGGAAACACCATATATTTT. Translated, it gives CASRPGTGPGNTIYF.

This clonotype was observed at least ten times. A read error is possible here, since a much larger clone lies one base away. J is TRBJ2-3 and V is TRBV6-1; no firm D call. CDR3 size: 13 residues. The V gene lost 6 bases and the J gene lost 0 bases, with 7 bases spanning the gap. Germline CDR1 MNHNS, CDR2 SASEGT. The CDR3 coding sequence is TGTGCCAGCAGGCCCGGGAGCACAGATACGCAGTATTTT. Protein product: CASRPGSTDTQYF.

This clonotype was counted only a few times. The chain is built from TRBV29-1 and TRBJ1-2; 7 bases are a match to TRBD1. V trimming: 7 bases; J trimming: 8 bases; junction bases outside the gene matches: 10. The CDR3 runs to 12 residues. CDR1 is SQVTM, CDR2 ANQGSEA, per germline. CDR3 amino acids: CSADRQLKGYTF. The CDR3 nucleotides are TGCAGCGCGGACAGGCAGTTAAAGGGCTACACCTTC.

This clonotype occurred many times. This chain joins TRBV11-2 and TRBJ2-1; D is possibly TRBD1 (6 bases). CDR1 is SGHAT, CDR2 FQNNGV, per germline. The CDR3 sequence is 15 residues long. V gave up 3 bases and J gave up 6 bases, with 15 bases separating them. The CDR3 protein is CASSFRGWVPNEQFF. Written as DNA, the CDR3 is TGTGCCAGCAGCTTCAGGGGATGGGTTCCCAATGAGCAGTTCTTC.

The sample holds a few counts of this clonotype. This chain joins TRBV10-3 and TRBJ1-1; 7 bases match TRBD1. CDR1 is ENHRY, CDR2 SYGVKD, per germline. The CDR3 consists of 14 residues. V lost 6 bases and J lost 8; bases outside the gene matches: 12. CDR3 DNA: TGTGCCATCAGCCCGGGACAGTTAGGACCGGAAGCTTTCTTT. It encodes CAISPGQLGPEAFF.

This clonotype was found many times. The chain is built from TRBV2 and TRBJ1-3; 11 nucleotides align to TRBD1. CDR3 length equals 15 residues. Germline V gives CDR1 SNHLY, CDR2 FYNNEI. The J segment lost 3 bases and the V segment lost 6 bases, leaving 4 bases of the junction unmatched. The CDR3 DNA is TGTGCCAGCAGCGGACAGGGGGCCATTGGAAACACCATATATTTT. This encodes CASSGQGAIGNTIYF.

As to this clonotype: A read error may explain this, as a much larger clone is one base away. Given the absence of the conserved phenylalanine or tryptophan at the CDR3 end, a read error is likely. The V gene is TRBV11-1, the J gene TRBJ1-6, with TRBD1 matching 7 bases. V shed 5 bases, J shed 8 bases, and the junction held 9 bases outside the gene matches. Germline loops: CDR1 SGHAT, CDR2 FQDESV (reference sequence). This CDR3 contains 15 residues. The CDR3 spells CASSAGQSLDSPLHS. Here the CDR3 DNA reads TGTGCCAGCAGCGCGGGACAGTCATTGGATTCACCCCTCCACTCT.

Many counts were recorded for this clonotype. The genes are TRBV7-9 and TRBJ2-3; D tentatively fits TRBD1 or TRBD2 (5 bases each). Germline V lookup: CDR1 SEHNR, CDR2 FQNEAQ (reference sequence). Trimming removed 5 bases at V and 0 bases at J, with 12 bases between. The CDR3 loop spans 15 amino acids. This CDR3 is CASSDQGPSTDTQYF. The CDR3 nucleotides read TGTGCCAGCAGCGACCAGGGACCGAGCACAGATACGCAGTATTTT.

This chain links TRBV11-2 with TRBJ2-7, with 11 bases fitting TRBD2. Germline V gene sequence: CDR1 SGHAT, CDR2 FQNNGV. The CDR3 is 15 residues long. The V segment lost 5 bases and the J segment 2 bases; nucleotides outside the gene matches: 5. The CDR3 nucleotides are TGTGCCAGCAGCATACCGGGACTAGCGGCCTACGAGCAGTACTTC. It specifies CASSIPGLAAYEQYF.

In this sample, this clonotype turned up many times. The chain carries TRBV2 and TRBJ2-7; 7 bases are shared with TRBD2. Germline trimming cut 7 bases from V and 1 base from J; bases unmatched to any gene: 10. The CDR3 consists of 15 residues. Looked up from germline, CDR1 is SNHLY and CDR2 is FYNNEI. The CDR3 spells CASTKQRGSSYEQYF. The CDR3 nucleotides are TGTGCCAGCACCAAACAGCGGGGCTCTTCCTACGAGCAGTACTTC. Using reference TRBV2 and TRBJ2-7 for the parts outside the CDR3, the full variable domain is EPEVTQTPSHQVTQMGQEVILRCVPISNHLYFYWYRQILGQKVEFLVSFYNNEISEKSEIFDDQFSVERPDGSNFTLKIRSTKLEDSAMYFCASTKQRGSSYEQYFGPGTRLTVT.

This clonotype was detected ten times or more. This chain joins TRBV3-1 and TRBJ2-7; 9 positions match TRBD1. V trimming: 3 bases; J trimming: 0 bases; junction bases outside the gene matches: 3. The germline V gene has CDR1 LGHDT and CDR2 YNNKEL (reference sequence). The CDR3 consists of 15 residues. The CDR3 sequence: CASSQGTGSSYEQYF. Written as DNA, the CDR3 is TGTGCCAGCAGCCAGGGGACAGGGAGCTCCTACGAGCAGTACTTC.

This clonotype was observed once. A much more abundant neighbour one base away suggests this may be a read error. The rearrangement joins TRBV11-2 to TRBJ1-1, with D possibly being TRBD1 (5 bases). CDR1 is SGHAT and CDR2 is FQNNGV in the germline V gene. The CDR3 is made up of 13 amino acids. CDR3 coding DNA: TGTGCCAACAGCTGGGCAGGGCAGACTGAAGCTTTCTTT. Protein: CANSWAGQTEAFF.

This clonotype was detected many times. The rearrangement joins TRBV7-8 to TRBJ2-5; a weak D match, TRBD1 (5 bases). Trimming stripped 6 bases from V and 4 bases from J, with 9 bases between. The CDR3 is 12 residues long. CDR1 is SGHVS, CDR2 FQNEAQ, per germline. The CDR3 sequence: CASSMQGETQYF. The DNA of the CDR3 is TGTGCCAGCAGTATGCAGGGAGAGACCCAGTACTTC.

Many counts were recorded for this clonotype. Relative to the germline gene, one junction end is altered; a read error may explain this. This chain connects TRBV2 to TRBJ2-1; tentatively, D is TRBD1 or TRBD2 (5 bases each). The CDR3 runs 11 residues. Looked up from germline, CDR1 is SNHLY and CDR2 is FYNNEI. CDR3 loop: CASSEDRDRHF. CDR3 coding DNA: TGTGCCAGCAGTGAGGACCGGGACCGCCATTTC.

This clonotype was observed many times. The J gene is TRBJ2-1, the V gene TRBV18; no definite D call. Per the germline V gene, CDR1 is KGHSH and CDR2 is LQKENI. Between the trimmed V and J ends, which lost 3 bases and 7 bases, there was a span of 7 bases. The CDR3 runs to 12 residues. The CDR3 loop reads CASSPNTNEQFF. The CDR3 nucleotides read TGTGCCAGCTCACCCAATACAAATGAGCAGTTCTTC.

This clonotype has at least ten counts. The rearrangement links TRBV12-3 or TRBV12-4 to TRBJ2-5; 7 bases are a match to TRBD2. The CDR3 loop spans 13 amino acids. V shed 4 bases and J 7 bases; nucleotides not matched to a gene: 6. CDR3 amino acids: CASSSGLVGTQYF. DNA of the CDR3: TGTGCCAGCAGTTCCGGACTAGTCGGGACCCAGTACTTC.

This clonotype has a count of ten or more. This rearrangement joins TRBV25-1 to TRBJ2-5; D gene unclear. This CDR3 is 12 amino acids long. V was trimmed by 4 bases and J by 2 bases, leaving 5 bases between them. Germline lookup yields CDR1 MGHDK and CDR2 SYGVNS. CDR3 amino acids: CASSADQETQYF. Written as DNA, the CDR3 is TGTGCCAGCAGTGCGGATCAAGAGACCCAGTACTTC.

This clonotype was counted ten times or more. The J gene is TRBJ2-5, the V gene TRBV27; TRBD2 matches at 8 bases. Losses at the gene ends were 6 bases for V and 5 bases for J; bases not matched to a gene: 8. Germline CDR1 MNHEY, CDR2 SMNVEV (reference sequence). This CDR3 comprises 14 residues. DNA of the CDR3: TGTGCCAGCAGGGGACTAGAAACACAGGAGACCCAGTACTTC. As protein: CASRGLETQETQYF.

This clonotype was counted between two and nine times. The chain links TRBV25-1 to TRBJ2-7; 7 positions match TRBD1. CDR1 is MGHDK and CDR2 is SYGVNS in the germline V gene. CDR3 length equals 15 residues. V dropped 7 bases and J dropped 3; count of bases not matched to a gene: 12. CDR3 protein: CASTQTGKTIYEQYF. The CDR3 DNA reads TGTGCCAGCACCCAGACAGGGAAAACGATCTACGAGCAGTACTTC.

In this sample, this clonotype turned up many times. J is TRBJ2-7 and V is TRBV6-2 or TRBV6-3; D possibly corresponds to TRBD1 (5 bases). The CDR3 is 14 residues long. V was clipped by 2 bases and J by 2 bases, with 10 bases between them. Germline V gene sequence: CDR1 MNHEY, CDR2 SVGEGT. CDR3 loop: CASSYGAGAYEQYF. CDR3 in DNA: TGTGCCAGCAGTTACGGGGCAGGAGCCTACGAGCAGTACTTC.

This clonotype has a handful of counts. CDR3 region: CASSYEVTETQYF. The CDR3 DNA reads as TGTGCCAGCAGTTACGAGGTCACAGAGACCCAGTACTTC. The chain recombines TRBV6-2 or TRBV6-3 with TRBJ2-5, with D unresolved. The CDR3 runs 13 residues. Deletions cut 2 bases from V and 4 bases from J, with 8 bases between. In germline, CDR1 is MNHEY, CDR2 SVGEGT.